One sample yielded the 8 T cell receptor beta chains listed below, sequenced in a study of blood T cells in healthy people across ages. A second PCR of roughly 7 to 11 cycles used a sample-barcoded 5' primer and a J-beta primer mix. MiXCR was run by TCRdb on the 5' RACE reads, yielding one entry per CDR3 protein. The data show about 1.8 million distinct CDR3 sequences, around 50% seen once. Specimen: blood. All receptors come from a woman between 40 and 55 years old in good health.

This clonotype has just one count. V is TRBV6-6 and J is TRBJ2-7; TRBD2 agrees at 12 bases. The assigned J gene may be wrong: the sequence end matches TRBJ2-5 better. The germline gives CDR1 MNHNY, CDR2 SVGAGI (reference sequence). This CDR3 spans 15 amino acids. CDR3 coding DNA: TGTGCCAGCAGTCCTAGCGGGGGGGCTCGGGAGACCCAGTACTTC. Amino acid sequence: CASSPSGGARETQYF.

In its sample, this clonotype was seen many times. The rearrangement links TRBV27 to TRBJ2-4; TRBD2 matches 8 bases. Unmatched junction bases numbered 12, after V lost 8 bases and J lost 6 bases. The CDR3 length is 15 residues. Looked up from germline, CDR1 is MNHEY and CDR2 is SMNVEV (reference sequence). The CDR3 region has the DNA TGTGCCAGCGCCCCCCTCGGGGGGGCGAGAAACATTCAGTACTTC. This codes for CASAPLGGARNIQYF.

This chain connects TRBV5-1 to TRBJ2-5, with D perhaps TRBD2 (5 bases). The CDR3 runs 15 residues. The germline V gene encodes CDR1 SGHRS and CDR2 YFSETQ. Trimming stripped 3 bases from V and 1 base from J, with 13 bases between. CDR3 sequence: CASSSLMGVQETQYF. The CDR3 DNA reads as TGCGCCAGCAGCTCCCTGATGGGAGTCCAAGAGACCCAGTACTTC.

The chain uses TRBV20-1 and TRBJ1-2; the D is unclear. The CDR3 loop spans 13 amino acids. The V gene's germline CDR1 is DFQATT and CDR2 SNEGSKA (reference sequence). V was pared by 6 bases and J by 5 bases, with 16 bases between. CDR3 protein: CSAKKLAAYGYTF. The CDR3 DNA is TGCAGTGCAAAAAAATTGGCAGCATATGGCTACACCTTC.

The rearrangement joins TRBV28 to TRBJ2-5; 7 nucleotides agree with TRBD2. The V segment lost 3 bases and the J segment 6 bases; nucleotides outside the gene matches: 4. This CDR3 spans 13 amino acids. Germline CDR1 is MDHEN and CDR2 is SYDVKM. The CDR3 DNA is TGTGCCAGCAGTTTCACGGGGGGAAAGACCCAGTACTTC. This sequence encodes CASSFTGGKTQYF.

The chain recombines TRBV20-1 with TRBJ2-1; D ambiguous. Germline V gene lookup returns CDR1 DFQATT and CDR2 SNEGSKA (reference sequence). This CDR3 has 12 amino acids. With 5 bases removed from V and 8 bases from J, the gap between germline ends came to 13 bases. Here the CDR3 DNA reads TGCAGTGCTCGCCCAAGCTCCGATGAGCAGTTCTTC. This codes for CSARPSSDEQFF.

CDR3 in DNA: TGTGCCAGCAGGGAGACAGGGGACGCCTATAATTCACCCCTCCACTTT. Residues: CASRETGDAYNSPLHF. The chain links TRBV6-1 to TRBJ1-6; 8 nucleotides align to TRBD1. After removal of 6 bases from V and 2 bases from J, the junction contained 6 bases not matched to a gene. Per germline, CDR1 MNHNS and CDR2 SASEGT. The CDR3 contains 16 residues.

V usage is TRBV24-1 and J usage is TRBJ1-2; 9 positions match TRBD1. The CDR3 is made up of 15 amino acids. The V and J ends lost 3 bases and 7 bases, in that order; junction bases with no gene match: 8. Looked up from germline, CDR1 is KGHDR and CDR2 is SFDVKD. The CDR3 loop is CATSDTLTGGSGYTF. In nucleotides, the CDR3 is TGTGCCACCAGTGATACCTTGACAGGGGGAAGTGGCTACACCTTC.